The rows below give T cell receptor beta chains drawn from one sample of a study of blood T cell repertoires in COVID-19. Method: immunoSEQ multiplex PCR; TCRdb's copy keeps in-frame clones and lacks some. This table has about 70,000 clones, more than 75% appearing once. Sequenced material: peripheral blood. The receptors derive from a human donor in a cohort sampled during active COVID-19. Both conserved end residues are part of each CDR3. Size tells how often a clone was seen (once, few, many) or the class of an expanded clone, and some rows leave it out.

j_call clone_size v_call cdr3_aa
TRBJ2-1 NA TRBV2 CASSGLPGTGYNEQFF
TRBJ1-5 NA TRBV12-3/TRBV12-4 CASSSNRDQPQHF
TRBJ1-2 once TRBV19 CASTTGESNYGYTF
TRBJ2-7 NA TRBV3-1/TRBV3-2 CASSQDSRTGLSEQYF
TRBJ1-4 NA TRBV11-2 CASSLAPTGSREKLFF
TRBJ2-7 NA TRBV11-2 CASSIGTGDYEQYF
TRBJ1-1 NA TRBV27 CASSLNQGNTEAFF
TRBJ2-7 once TRBV11-2 CASSLPGGTGGHEQYF
TRBJ1-1 NA TRBV12-3/TRBV12-4 CASSLALETEAFF
TRBJ2-7 NA TRBV28 CATYRDTTYEQYF
TRBJ1-2 NA TRBV10-3 CAIRGTTGLDGYTF
TRBJ1-4 NA TRBV5-6 CASTQNRGLEKLFF
TRBJ1-5 NA TRBV6-5 CASSDRTGGNQPQHF
TRBJ1-2 NA TRBV6-5 CASSYGARGGNGYTF
TRBJ1-6 few TRBV19 CASSIWGSPLHF
TRBJ2-3 few TRBV21-1 CASSKPWKRGSTDTQYF
TRBJ2-7 NA TRBV13 CASSSGQGRAYEQYF
TRBJ2-7 NA TRBV3-1/TRBV3-2 CASSPRAGGDEQYF
TRBJ2-2 NA TRBV6-4 CASSDSVGAPGELFF
TRBJ1-1 NA TRBV29-1 CSVEDRERQTYTEAFF
TRBJ2-7 NA TRBV7-8 CASSLIGDEQYF
TRBJ1-1 NA TRBV5-4 CASSLVDRVNTEAFF
TRBJ2-7 NA TRBV7-9 CASSSQSDEQYF
TRBJ1-1 NA TRBV30 CAWSVRGQTEAFF
TRBJ2-7 NA TRBV25-1 CASSQDRFPYEQYF
TRBJ1-5 once TRBV19 CASRGQGSGQPQHF